This T cell receptor beta chain was sequenced during a study of blood T cell repertoires in COVID-19. Turning to the study itself: Sources were T cells, B-cell-depleted T cells, or PBMCs; the material itself was cDNA or gDNA.

Germline loops: CDR1 MNHEY, CDR2 SMNVEV (reference sequence). CDR3 length: 16 residues. The V gene lost 5 bases and the J gene lost 0 bases, with 14 bases spanning the gap. Sequenced by immunoSEQ multiplex PCR; TCRdb stores in-frame clones only, minus some. Here the sample spans roughly 130,000 clones, around 87% being singletons. V usage is TRBV27 and J usage is TRBJ2-1; D is unclear. The sequence came from an older woman with acute or convalescent COVID-19. Input material: peripheral blood. CDR3 protein: CASSPRSTSSYNEQFF. CDR3 DNA sequence: TGTGCCAGCAGTCCCAGGTCCACAAGCTCCTACAATGAGCAGTTCTTC.